Given below is one T cell receptor (beta chain) in context. Its antigen is still unknown. At collection, donors were nominally healthy, but unrecorded immune exposures were probable. This sample stems from a study of cytomegalovirus exposure and HLA in healthy donors. Overall study findings and caveats: Reportedly, TCR beta sequences accurately predicted HLA-A and HLA-B alleles in most subjects. Follow-up analysis found HLA locus-dependent TCR association rates, highest for DRB1 and lowest for HLA-C.

Use of 60 Vbeta and 13 Jbeta primers characterized the PCR. Measured with immunoSEQ multiplex PCR; TCRdb has only the in-frame clones, and not every one. Seen here are 150,000 to 200,000 clones, 70% to 85% observed once, and the top ten hold 1.4% to 1.5%. The V and J ends lost 7 bases and 2 bases respectively, with 14 bases between them. Germline values: CDR1 MDHEN, CDR2 SYDVKM. This CDR3 region has 14 residues. This receptor was identified in a male donor in good health and CMV-seronegative. The sample was PBMCs. The rearrangement joins TRBV28 to TRBJ1-2, with D maybe TRBD1 (6 bases). For the CDR3, the DNA is TGTGCCAGCACCCCCGGACAGTTGAACTATGGCTACACCTTC. Its translation: CASTPGQLNYGYTF.